Shown below are 22 T cell receptor beta chains from a single sample sequenced in a study of identical twins. One entry per CDR3 protein results from TCRdb running MiXCR on the 5' RACE reads. This sample has about 660,000 distinct CDR3 sequences, with less than 10% found just once. These data were also reused for a study on yellow fever vaccine responses in identical twins.

Sequencing input: PBMCs. The receptors stem from a woman aged 18 to 35 in good health.

The V call is TRBV12-3 or TRBV12-4, the J call TRBJ2-2; the match to TRBD1 covers 10 bases. This CDR3 is built from 15 residues. With 7 bases clipped from V and 6 bases from J, the junction kept 8 bases outside the gene matches. The CDR3 DNA sequence: TGTGCCAGCACCGCCGGGACAGGGGAGTCCGGGGAGCTGTTTTTT. This sequence encodes CASTAGTGESGELFF.

The chain couples TRBV24-1 to TRBJ2-1; weak D call: TRBD1 (5 bases). This CDR3 has 17 amino acids. Trimming took off 4 bases at V and 4 bases at J, with 19 bases between the two ends. From germline, CDR1 is KGHDR and CDR2 SFDVKD. CDR3 sequence: CATSDRKTNQGYNEQFF. The CDR3 region has the DNA TGTGCCACCAGTGACCGCAAGACAAACCAGGGATACAATGAGCAGTTCTTC.

This clonotype appeared a few times. The CDR3 loop reads CASSQDSSYTDTQYF. The CDR3 region has the DNA TGTGCCAGCAGCCAGGACAGTAGTTACACAGATACGCAGTATTTT. This chain uses TRBV4-2 with TRBJ2-3, with D maybe TRBD1 (6 bases). Germline CDR1 is LGHNA and CDR2 is YNFKEQ. The V end lost 3 bases, the J end lost 2 bases, and 12 bases lay between the germline ends. The CDR3 is made up of 15 amino acids.

This clonotype was seen only a few times. The J gene is TRBJ1-1, the V gene TRBV7-2, with a tentative D call TRBD1 (6 bases). The V gene's germline CDR1 is SGHTA and CDR2 FQGNSA. The CDR3 consists of 13 residues. Trimming left V 0 bases short and J 12 bases short, with 14 bases between. Written as DNA, the CDR3 is TGTGCCAGCAGCTTAGCGGACAGTAGAGTAACTTTCTTT. It specifies CASSLADSRVTFF.

This chain joins TRBV29-1 and TRBJ2-1; D is undetermined. V was pared by 5 bases and J by 2 bases, with 13 bases between. CDR3 size: 14 residues. Germline CDR1 SQVTM, CDR2 ANQGSEA. CDR3 nucleotides: TGCAGCGTTCTGACGGTAAACACCTACAATGAGCAGTTCTTC. This gives the protein CSVLTVNTYNEQFF.

This clonotype was picked up a small number of times. The chain recombines TRBV9 with TRBJ2-2; D gene unclear. CDR3 length equals 15 residues. CDR1 and CDR2 from the germline V gene are SGDLS and YYNGEE. The V end was cut by 0 bases, the J end by 3 bases, with 9 bases between. The CDR3 here is CASSVVAGHTGELFF. The CDR3, as DNA: TGTGCCAGCAGCGTAGTGGCAGGCCACACCGGGGAGCTGTTTTTT.

The rearrangement joins TRBV6-1 to TRBJ2-5; a weak D match, TRBD1 (5 bases). CDR1 and CDR2 (germline): MNHNS, SASEGT. V lost 7 bases and J 0 bases, leaving 18 bases between the germline ends. The CDR3 is made up of 16 amino acids. CDR3 loop: CASKLRHQGYQETQYF. The CDR3 region has the DNA TGTGCCAGCAAATTACGGCATCAGGGATACCAAGAGACCCAGTACTTC.

This clonotype appeared a few times. The rearrangement uses TRBV21-1 and TRBJ1-1; the D call TRBD1 from the table was never checked on the DNA. TRBV21-1 is recorded as a pseudogene. The CDR3 totals 14 residues. CDR3 sequence (DNA): TGTGCCAGCAGCAAAAGGCAGGGGAACACTGAAGCTTTCTTT. Protein: CASSKRQGNTEAFF.

This clonotype occurred a few times. The chain carries TRBV6-2 or TRBV6-3 and TRBJ1-5; TRBD1 might be the D (5 bases). Trimming removed 2 bases from V and 6 bases from J, with 20 bases in between. The CDR3 length is 17 residues. Germline CDR1 MNHEY, CDR2 SVGEGT. The CDR3 bases are TGTGCCAGCAGTTACGAGCAGGGCCGGCCCGGGAGTCAGCCCCAGCATTTT. The encoded protein is CASSYEQGRPGSQPQHF.

This clonotype occurred many times. V and J are TRBV12-3 or TRBV12-4 and TRBJ2-2; TRBD2 matches 9 bases. The CDR3 covers 15 residues. V lost 6 bases to trimming and J lost 4 bases; unmatched junction nucleotides: 6. The CDR3: CASRPLAGFTGELFF. CDR3 DNA: TGTGCCAGCAGACCCCTAGCGGGGTTCACCGGGGAGCTGTTTTTT.

This clonotype was picked up many times. The V call is TRBV10-1, the J call TRBJ2-7; D remains ambiguous. Germline-derived CDR1 and CDR2 are WNHNN and SYGVQD (reference sequence). The CDR3 length is 14 residues. V was clipped by 0 bases and J by 6 bases, with 12 bases between them. The CDR3 sequence is CASSESGSTSEQYF. CDR3 coding DNA: TGCGCCAGCAGTGAGTCGGGGTCCACTTCCGAGCAGTACTTC.

The gene calls are TRBV11-1 and TRBJ2-2; 8 nucleotides line up with TRBD2. The germline V gene encodes CDR1 SGHAT and CDR2 FQDESV (reference sequence). V lost 5 bases and J lost 3; bases outside the gene matches: 11. The CDR3 length is 17 residues. The CDR3 loop reads CASSPDPGLGHTGELFF. The CDR3 DNA sequence: TGTGCCAGCAGCCCCGACCCGGGACTAGGGCACACCGGGGAGCTGTTTTTT.

This clonotype was seen repeatedly, ten times or more. The V and J genes are TRBV3-1 and TRBJ1-1; D not resolved. V gave up 2 bases and J gave up 3 bases, with 13 bases separating them. Germline CDR1 LGHDT, CDR2 YNNKEL (reference sequence). The CDR3 consists of 15 residues. CDR3 sequence (DNA): TGTGCCAGCAGCCAACATTTCCTCGGGGACACTGAAGCTTTCTTT. Amino acids: CASSQHFLGDTEAFF.

For this clonotype: A much bigger clone sits one base away, suggesting this may be a read error. The rearrangement joins TRBV5-5 to TRBJ2-3; D is ambiguous. Germline V gene sequence: CDR1 SGHKS, CDR2 YYEKEE (reference sequence). There are 14 residues in the CDR3. The CDR3 here is CAGSLGNFPDTQYF. The DNA of the CDR3 is TGTGCCGGCAGCCTGGGTAATTTCCCAGATACGCAGTATTTT.

This clonotype was recorded at least ten times. The CDR3 DNA follows: TGTGCCAGCAGTTTACCTAGCGGGACAGGGGGCAGGAATGAGCAGTTCTTC. Protein sequence: CASSLPSGTGGRNEQFF. This chain links TRBV28 with TRBJ2-1, with 12 bases that match TRBD1. In germline, CDR1 is MDHEN, CDR2 SYDVKM. This CDR3 region has 17 residues. The J segment lost 7 bases and the V segment lost 2 bases, leaving 9 bases of the junction unmatched.

A few counts support this clonotype. The genes are TRBV2 and TRBJ2-3; tentative D call: TRBD1 (5 bases). V lost 7 bases and J 3 bases, leaving 11 bases between the germline ends. Per the germline V gene, CDR1 is SNHLY and CDR2 is FYNNEI. The CDR3 runs 13 residues. The CDR3 nucleotides are TGTGCCAGCAAGGGGCAGCCAACAGATACGCAGTATTTT. Protein product: CASKGQPTDTQYF.

The chain recombines TRBV24-1 with TRBJ2-3, with D possibly matching TRBD2 (5 bases). The CDR3 extends over 12 amino acids. CDR1 is KGHDR and CDR2 is SFDVKD in the germline V gene. Trimming pared 5 bases from V and 15 bases from J, leaving 17 bases between. The CDR3 spells CATSGRGMNSYF. In DNA form, the CDR3 reads TGTGCCACCAGTGGACGAGGGATGAATTCATATTTT.

This clonotype was picked up a small number of times. The chain joins TRBV20-1 to TRBJ2-5; maybe TRBD1 (6 bases). Germline CDR1 and CDR2: DFQATT and SNEGSKA (reference sequence). This CDR3 has 13 residues. V lost 6 bases and J lost 7, with 18 bases in between. CDR3 coding DNA: TGCAGTGCCTGGGACACCTACAAGGCGACCCAGTACTTC. Protein: CSAWDTYKATQYF.

The chain has TRBV28 and TRBJ2-2; TRBD1 matches 7 bases. The CDR3 is 15 residues long. Germline CDR1 and CDR2: MDHEN and SYDVKM. The J segment lost 6 bases and the V segment lost 6 bases, leaving 10 bases of the junction unmatched. This CDR3 reads CASSPSGQGAGELFF. Written as DNA, the CDR3 is TGTGCCAGCAGCCCTAGTGGGCAGGGGGCCGGGGAGCTGTTTTTT. The full variable domain, its missing parts supplied by reference TRBV28 and TRBJ2-2, is DVKVTQSSRYLVKRTGEKVFLECVQDMDHENMFWYRQDPGLGLRLIYFSYDVKMKEKGDIPEGYSVSREKKERFSLILESASTNQTSMYLCASSPSGQGAGELFFGEGSRLTVL.

The chain recombines TRBV27 with TRBJ2-2; no clear D gene. CDR1 is MNHEY, CDR2 SMNVEV, per germline (reference sequence). V was shortened by 1 base and J by 7 bases, with 4 bases between the two germline ends. This CDR3 spans 12 amino acids. CDR3 sequence reads: CASSLFGGELFF. As DNA, the CDR3 is TGTGCCAGCAGTTTATTTGGCGGGGAGCTGTTTTTT.

This clonotype was recorded a few times. The CDR3 DNA follows: TGCAGTGCCCGTACAGCCCCCGGGGACAATGAGCAGTTCTTC. This translates into CSARTAPGDNEQFF. The chain carries TRBV20-1 and TRBJ2-1; possible D gene TRBD2, 5 bases. Between the trimmed V and J ends, which lost 6 bases and 5 bases, there was a span of 17 bases. This CDR3 has 14 residues. Germline CDR1 and CDR2: DFQATT and SNEGSKA (reference sequence).

Only a few counts were recorded for this clonotype. This chain connects TRBV18 to TRBJ1-3; D not resolved. V lost 3 bases and J lost 0, with 9 bases in between. Germline V gene lookup returns CDR1 KGHSH and CDR2 LQKENI. This CDR3 comprises 15 residues. In DNA, the CDR3 is TGTGCCAGCTCACCCGGGATCAGCTCTGGAAACACCATATATTTT. This gives the protein CASSPGISSGNTIYF.